This TCR beta chain was sequenced for a study of T-cell memory formation after mild COVID-19. Whole-study context: There were largely donor-specific TCR clusters. Study findings and constraints: There was a balanced CD4/CD8 profile in clones contracting day 15 to 85, and later expanders leaned CD4+. Pre-infection memory carried some responding clones, suggesting that cross-reactive memory joined.

The sample holds many counts of this clonotype. Its target is unknown. The germline gives CDR1 MNHEY, CDR2 SVGEGT. This CDR3 spans 12 amino acids. V was trimmed by 6 bases and J by 9 bases, leaving 12 bases between them. Libraries for TCRalpha and TCRbeta carried sample barcodes and unique molecular identifiers via 5'RACE. TCRdb used MiXCR to reprocess the 5' RACE reads, holding one entry per CDR3 protein. The sample gives roughly 100,000 distinct CDR3 sequences, more than 12% of which show up once; approximately 40% is in the top ten. The sequence came from a man aged 18 to 29 who had mild COVID-19 (a few samples of this study predate the infection). Cell type and time point are not known. The sequenced sample was PBMCs or a T cell subset sorted from them (not recorded which). J is TRBJ1-5 and V is TRBV6-2 or TRBV6-3; no firm D call. CDR3 nucleotides: TGTGCCAGCAGCCTCTTCGGTCGGCCCCAGCATTTT. The encoded protein is CASSLFGRPQHF.